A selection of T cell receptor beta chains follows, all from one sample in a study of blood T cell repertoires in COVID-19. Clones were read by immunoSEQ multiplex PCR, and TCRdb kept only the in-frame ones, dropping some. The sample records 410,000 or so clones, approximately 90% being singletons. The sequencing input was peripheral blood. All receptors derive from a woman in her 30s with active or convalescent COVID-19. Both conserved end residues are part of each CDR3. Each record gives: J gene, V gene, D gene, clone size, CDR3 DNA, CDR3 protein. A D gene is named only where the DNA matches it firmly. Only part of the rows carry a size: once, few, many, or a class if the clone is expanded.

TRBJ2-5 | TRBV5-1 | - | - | TGCGCCAGCAGCGAGAGGACAGTACAAGAGACCCAGTACTTC | CASSERTVQETQYF
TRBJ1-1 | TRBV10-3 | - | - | TGTGCCATCAGGGAGACAGGAGAAGCTTTCTTT | CAIRETGEAFF
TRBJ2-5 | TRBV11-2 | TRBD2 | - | TGTGCCAGCAGCTTGCTAGCGGGGGGGAATAAAGAGACCCAGTACTTC | CASSLLAGGNKETQYF
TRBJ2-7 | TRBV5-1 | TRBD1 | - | TGCGCCAGCAGCTTGGGACAGGGGGACACCTACGAGCAGTACTTC | CASSLGQGDTYEQYF
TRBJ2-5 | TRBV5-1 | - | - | TGCGCCAGCAGCTTGGCGGCAGGGCAAGAGACCCAGTACTTC | CASSLAAGQETQYF
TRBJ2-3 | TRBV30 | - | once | TGTGCCTGGAGTGTTGGCCTAGCGACGGGCACAGATACGCAGTATTTT | CAWSVGLATGTDTQYF
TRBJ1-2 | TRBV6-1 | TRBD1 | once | TGTGCCAGCAGTGCCACTATAGACAGGGGTGGTGCTAACTATGGCTACACCTTC | CASSATIDRGGANYGYTF
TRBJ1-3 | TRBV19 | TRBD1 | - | TGTGCCAGTAGTACCACAGGGGCTGGAAACACCATATATTTT | CASSTTGAGNTIYF
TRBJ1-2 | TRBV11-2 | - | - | TGTGCCAGCAGCTCGCATGACAGAAACTATGGCTACACCTTC | CASSSHDRNYGYTF
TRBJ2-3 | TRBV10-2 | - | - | TGCGCCAGCAGTGAGTCCGGAGATACGCAGTATTTT | CASSESGDTQYF
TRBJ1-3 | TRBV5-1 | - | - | TGCGCCAGCACCCTGGGAGGGGGGTCCGGAAACACCATATATTTT | CASTLGGGSGNTIYF
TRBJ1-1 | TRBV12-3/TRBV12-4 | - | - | TGTGCCAGCAGTCCAAACACTGAAGCTTTCTTT | CASSPNTEAFF
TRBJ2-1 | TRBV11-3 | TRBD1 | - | TGTGCCAGCAGCTCAAGACAGGGGAATGAGCAGTTCTTC | CASSSRQGNEQFF
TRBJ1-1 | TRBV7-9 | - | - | TGTGCCAGCAGCTTAGAGAGTATAAACACTGAAGCTTTCTTT | CASSLESINTEAFF
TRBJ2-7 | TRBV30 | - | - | TGTGCCTGGAAACCGACAGCTACCTACGAGCAGTACTTC | CAWKPTATYEQYF
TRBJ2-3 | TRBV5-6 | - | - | TGTGCCAGCAGCTCGGCCGAGGCAGATACGCAGTATTTT | CASSSAEADTQYF
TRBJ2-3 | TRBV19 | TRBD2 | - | TGTGCCAGTACCCCCTCACTAGCGGGAGTCTGGGATACGCAGTATTTT | CASTPSLAGVWDTQYF
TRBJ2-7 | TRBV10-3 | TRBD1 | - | TGTGCCATCAGTAATGCCGGGACAGGCTCCTACGAGCAGTACTTC | CAISNAGTGSYEQYF
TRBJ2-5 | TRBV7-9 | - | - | TGTGCCAGCAGCTTACCAGAAACCCAAGAGACCCAGTACTTC | CASSLPETQETQYF
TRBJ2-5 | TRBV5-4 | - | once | TGTGCCAGCAGCTTAGGGGCGCGGGAGACCCAGTACTTC | CASSLGARETQYF
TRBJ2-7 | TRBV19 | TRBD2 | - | TGTGCCAGTAGCTTAGCGGGAGTCTTGAACGAGCAGTACTTC | CASSLAGVLNEQYF
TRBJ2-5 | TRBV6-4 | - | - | TGTGCCAGCAGAAAGGGGTCCGGGACCCAGTACTTC | CASRKGSGTQYF